This passage covers 13 T cell receptor beta chains from one sample sequenced in a study of T cells in Graves' hyperthyroidism and ophthalmopathy. Amplification yielded TCR beta CDR3 regions, with RNA transcripts as the source. A first-round RT-PCR of the TCR CDR3 used the HTBI primer set. TCRdb independently ran MiXCR on the multiplex PCR reads; one entry per CDR3 protein. This table holds roughly 500,000 distinct CDR3 sequences, approximately 23% found once. Sequencing input: blood. Every receptor here comes from a woman aged 70-85 years with Graves' ophthalmopathy.

The chain employs TRBV15 and TRBJ2-7; TRBD1 matches 9 bases. Germline CDR1 reads LNHNV; CDR2 reads YYDKDF (reference sequence). V shed 5 bases and J 6 bases; nucleotides not matched to a gene: 11. CDR3 length equals 15 residues. The CDR3 DNA follows: TGTGCCACCAGCGGGATGGGACAGGGAAAGGGCGAGCAGTACTTC. Encoded protein: CATSGMGQGKGEQYF.

Ten or more counts support this clonotype. This chain joins TRBV28 and TRBJ2-1; D not certain. CDR1 and CDR2 (germline): MDHEN, SYDVKM. V was pared by 10 bases and J by 4 bases, with 8 bases between. This CDR3 is 11 amino acids long. The CDR3 spells CATELYNEQFF. DNA for the CDR3: TGTGCCACCGAGTTATACAATGAGCAGTTCTTC.

This clonotype was detected many times. The rearrangement uses TRBV28 and TRBJ1-1; D is unresolved. The length of the CDR3 is 12 residues. Germline V lookup: CDR1 MDHEN, CDR2 SYDVKM. V was cut by 6 bases and J by 2 bases, with 7 bases left in between. Here the CDR3 reads CASRPTNTEAFF. DNA of the CDR3: TGTGCCAGCAGACCAACCAACACTGAAGCTTTCTTT.

The CDR3 bases are TGTGCTGGGGGGACTAGCCTTTCGATCAAACCAGACTACAATGAGCAGTTCTTC. Its translation: CAGGTSLSIKPDYNEQFF. The J gene is TRBJ2-1, the V gene TRBV12-5; 9 bases agree with TRBD2. The V segment lost 11 bases and the J segment 3 bases; nucleotides outside the gene matches: 20. This CDR3 has 18 residues. Germline CDR1 and CDR2: LGHNT and FRNRAP.

The J gene is TRBJ2-1, the V gene TRBV30; TRBD2 agrees at 12 bases. The J segment lost 7 bases and the V segment lost 3 bases, leaving 7 bases of the junction unmatched. The CDR3 length is 15 residues. Germline values: CDR1 GTSNPN, CDR2 SVGIG (reference sequence). CDR3 in amino acids: CAWSPSGRVSNEQFF. Here the CDR3 DNA reads TGTGCCTGGAGCCCTAGCGGGAGGGTATCGAATGAGCAGTTCTTC.

This clonotype showed up just a few times. The chain has TRBV3-1 and TRBJ2-7; no clear D. CDR3 length equals 13 residues. Germline values: CDR1 LGHDT, CDR2 YNNKEL (reference sequence). Between the trimmed V and J ends, which lost 0 bases and 5 bases, there was a span of 8 bases. CDR3 bases: TGTGCCAGCAGCCAAGAAGTCCTCGACGAGCAGTACTTC. Translating gives CASSQEVLDEQYF.

This clonotype was detected only a few times. The chain carries TRBV6-1 and TRBJ2-2; the D gene is possibly TRBD1 (6 bases). CDR3 length: 16 residues. Germline CDR1 is MNHNS and CDR2 is SASEGT. Trimming took off 6 bases at V and 0 bases at J, with 14 bases between the two ends. CDR3 bases: TGTGCCAGCAGACACACAGGGTTCTCGAACACCGGGGAGCTGTTTTTT. Amino acids: CASRHTGFSNTGELFF.

This clonotype has just a few counts. The gene calls are TRBV19 and TRBJ2-2; TRBD2 aligns across 11 bases. J lost 2 bases, V lost 5 bases, and 7 bases had no gene match. The germline CDR1 and CDR2 sequences are LNHDA and SQIVND (reference sequence). This CDR3 contains 17 residues. CDR3 coding DNA: TGTGCCAGTAGTGGAACGGGACTAGCGGTAAACACCGGGGAGCTGTTTTTT. Protein: CASSGTGLAVNTGELFF.

The chain is built from TRBV27 and TRBJ1-4; D may be TRBD1 (5 bases). Germline V lookup: CDR1 MNHEY, CDR2 SMNVEV (reference sequence). Deletions cut 6 bases from V and 4 bases from J, with 18 bases between. The CDR3 spans 16 residues. CDR3 nucleotide sequence: TGTGCCAGCAGCGAAGTCGGGGCGGTAGGTAATGAAAAACTGTTTTTT. As protein: CASSEVGAVGNEKLFF.

J is TRBJ2-7 and V is TRBV6-2 or TRBV6-3; D perhaps matches TRBD2 (5 bases). CDR3 length: 14 amino acids. V lost 0 bases and J 6 bases, leaving 12 bases between the germline ends. The germline CDR1 and CDR2 sequences are MNHEY and SVGEGT. CDR3: CASSYSRGFLEQYF. The CDR3 region has the DNA TGTGCCAGCAGTTACTCGAGAGGGTTCCTCGAGCAGTACTTC.

This rearrangement joins TRBV7-2 to TRBJ2-5, with a weak D call TRBD1 (5 bases). The CDR3 totals 13 residues. Germline V gene lookup returns CDR1 SGHTA and CDR2 FQGNSA. DNA for the CDR3: TGTGCTACGCTAGGGGTAGCCTCCTGGACCCAGTACTTC. Residues: CATLGVASWTQYF.

This sequence joins TRBV6-1 and TRBJ2-3; TRBD2 agrees at 8 bases. The J segment lost 0 bases and the V segment lost 7 bases, leaving 12 bases of the junction unmatched. Per the germline V gene, CDR1 is MNHNS and CDR2 is SASEGT. This CDR3 is built from 17 residues. The CDR3 DNA reads TGTGCCAGCACCACCAGCGGGAGCTGGACTAGCACAGATACGCAGTATTTT. Translation gives CASTTSGSWTSTDTQYF.

There are a few counts of this clonotype. The chain is built from TRBV15 and TRBJ1-5; D gene ambiguous. There are 15 residues in the CDR3. Trimming took 1 base from V and 3 from J, leaving 10 bases between them. The germline gives CDR1 LNHNV, CDR2 YYDKDF (reference sequence). CDR3 DNA sequence: TGTGCCACCAGCAGAGGAAGGCGGGACAATCAGCCCCAGCATTTT. This gives the protein CATSRGRRDNQPQHF.